The clone carrying this T cell receptor beta chain was detected only once. These data originate in a study of blood T cell repertoires in COVID-19. About the research overall: Both acute and convalescent COVID-19 samples were obtained from the United States, Italy and Spain. In each case, the material was cDNA or gDNA derived from T cells, B-cell-depleted T cells, or PBMCs.

Original methodology: Estimation of nucleated cell counts relied on the amplification of reference gene primers. The repertoire was sequenced with immunoSEQ multiplex PCR; TCRdb's copy has only in-frame clones and lacks some. V, J and clone size reflect that table, while D and trimming were determined from the DNA. The sample shows roughly 150,000 clones, more than 60% of them seen only once. Germline V CDR1 and CDR2: SGHRS, YFSETQ. Germline trimming cut 4 bases from V and 7 bases from J; bases unmatched to any gene: 9. This CDR3 is 14 amino acids long. The rearrangement joins TRBV5-1 to TRBJ1-2; 8 nucleotides line up with TRBD1. The receptor was derived from a man between 65 and 85 years old with acute or convalescent COVID-19. The specimen was peripheral blood. The CDR3 nucleotides read TGCGCCAGCAGCGACGGAGGACAGGGTATTGGCTACACCTTC. Amino acid sequence: CASSDGGQGIGYTF.